The T cell receptor beta chain under discussion was sequenced for a study of circulating and synovial CD4+ cells in juvenile arthritis. Produced via immunoSEQ multiplex PCR; TCRdb's table is partial and in-frame only. The sample includes 30,000 to 40,000 clones, around 95% seen only once; the top ten take 0.15% to 0.2%. CDR1 is SNHLY, CDR2 FYNNEI, per germline. After removal of 6 bases from V and 1 base from J, the junction contained 3 bases not matched to a gene. There are 13 residues in the CDR3. Sequenced samples came from active juvenile idiopathic arthritis patients. The study, taken as a whole, reports: Bulk blood CD4 samples held at least an order of magnitude more or fewer genomes than CPL. Circulating pathogenic-like lymphocytes shared a substantially higher fraction of CDR3 sequences with synovium than bulk blood.

Of note for this clone: The antigen is undetermined.

Sequencing was performed on CD4+ T cells from blood. The receptor comes from a human donor with juvenile idiopathic arthritis. V is TRBV2 and J is TRBJ2-7; 7 bases line up with TRBD2. CDR3 in amino acids: CASSTGGSYEQYF. In DNA, the CDR3 is TGTGCCAGCAGCACGGGGGGTTCCTACGAGCAGTACTTC.